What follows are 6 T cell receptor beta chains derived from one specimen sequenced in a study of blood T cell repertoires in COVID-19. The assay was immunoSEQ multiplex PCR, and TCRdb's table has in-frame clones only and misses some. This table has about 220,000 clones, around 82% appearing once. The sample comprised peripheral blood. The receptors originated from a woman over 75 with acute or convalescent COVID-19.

CDR3 sequence (DNA): TGTGCCAGCAGCTCCCCCGGGACTTCTCTCAGCTCCTACAATGAGCAGTTCTTC. It encodes CASSSPGTSLSSYNEQFF. The chain carries TRBV7-2 and TRBJ2-1, with D possibly matching TRBD2 (6 bases). Germline CDR1 and CDR2: SGHTA and FQGNSA. This CDR3 is 18 amino acids long. Trimming stripped 4 bases from V and 0 bases from J, with 19 bases between.

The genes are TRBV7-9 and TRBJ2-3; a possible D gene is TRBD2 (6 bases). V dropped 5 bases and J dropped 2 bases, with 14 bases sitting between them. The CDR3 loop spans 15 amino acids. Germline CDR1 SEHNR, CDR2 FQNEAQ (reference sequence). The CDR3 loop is CASSVGRGITDTQYF. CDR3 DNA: TGTGCCAGCAGCGTAGGACGGGGGATCACAGATACGCAGTATTTT.

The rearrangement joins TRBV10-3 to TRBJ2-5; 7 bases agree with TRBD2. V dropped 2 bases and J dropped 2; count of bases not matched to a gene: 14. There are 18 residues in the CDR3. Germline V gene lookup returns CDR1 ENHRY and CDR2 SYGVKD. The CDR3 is CAISERGLTPTWQETQYF. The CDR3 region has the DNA TGTGCCATCAGTGAGAGGGGACTAACACCGACGTGGCAAGAGACCCAGTACTTC.

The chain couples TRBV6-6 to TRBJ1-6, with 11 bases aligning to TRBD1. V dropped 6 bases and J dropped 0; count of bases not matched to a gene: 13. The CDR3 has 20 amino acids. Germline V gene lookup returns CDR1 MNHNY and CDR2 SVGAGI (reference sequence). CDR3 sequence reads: CASSGTRTGGYSSYNSPLHF. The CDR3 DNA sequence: TGTGCCAGCAGCGGAACTAGGACAGGGGGCTATAGCTCCTATAATTCACCCCTCCACTTT.

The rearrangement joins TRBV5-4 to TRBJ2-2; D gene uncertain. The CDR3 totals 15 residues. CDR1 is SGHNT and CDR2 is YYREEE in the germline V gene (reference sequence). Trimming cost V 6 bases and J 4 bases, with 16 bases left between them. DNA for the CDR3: TGTGCCAGCACCATAGGCCGCGGCCGCACCGGGGAGCTGTTTTTT. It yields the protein CASTIGRGRTGELFF.

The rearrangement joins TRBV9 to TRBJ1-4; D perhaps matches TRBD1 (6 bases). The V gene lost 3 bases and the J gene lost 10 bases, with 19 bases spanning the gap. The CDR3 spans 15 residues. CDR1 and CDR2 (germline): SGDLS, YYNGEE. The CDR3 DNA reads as TGTGCCAGCAGCGCGCAACAGGGAACTCCAGGAAAACTGTTTTTT. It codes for CASSAQQGTPGKLFF.